The 8 T cell receptor beta chains below all came from one sample that was sequenced in a study of Graves' ophthalmopathy and Graves' hyperthyroidism. RNA transcripts were the source from which TCR beta CDR3 regions were amplified. Second-round multiplex PCR followed a first-round RT-PCR using HTBI primers. MiXCR, run by TCRdb on the multiplex PCR reads, gives a single entry per CDR3 protein. Altogether around 590,000 distinct CDR3 sequences are present, less than 40% being singletons, with the ten largest covering less than 4.5%. Material: peripheral blood or thyroid tissue (not recorded which). Source of these receptors: an adult man with Graves' hyperthyroidism.

The rearrangement uses TRBV28 and TRBJ1-4; TRBD1 might be the D (6 bases). The CDR3 consists of 18 residues. The germline CDR1 and CDR2 sequences are MDHEN and SYDVKM. The V end was cut by 5 bases, the J end by 8 bases, with 27 bases between. The CDR3 DNA follows: TGTGCCAGCAGTCTCACCTTCAGCAGGGGACCAAGAGAAGAAAAACTGTTTTTT. Translating it yields CASSLTFSRGPREEKLFF.

This clonotype appeared many times. The chain carries TRBV6-5 and TRBJ1-2, with D possibly TRBD1 on 5 matching bases. V lost 6 bases to trimming and J lost 5 bases, with 16 bases between them. From germline, CDR1 is MNHEY and CDR2 SVGAGI. The CDR3 extends over 14 amino acids. The DNA of the CDR3 is TGTGCCAGCAGCCCGGATCACGGGGGATATGGCTACACCTTC. The encoded protein is CASSPDHGGYGYTF.

In this sample, this clonotype turned up many times. This chain joins TRBV12-3 or TRBV12-4 and TRBJ2-2; D might be TRBD1 (5 bases). There are 13 residues in the CDR3. The ends were cut back, 5 bases at V and 7 bases at J, with 11 bases in the middle. Written as DNA, the CDR3 is TGTGCCAGCAGTGATCAGGGTGGCGGGGAGCTGTTTTTT. Encoded protein: CASSDQGGGELFF.

The chain recombines TRBV19 with TRBJ2-7, with 8 bases matching TRBD2. J gave up 5 bases and V 3 bases, and 3 bases lay outside the gene matches. The length of the CDR3 is 13 residues. CDR1 and CDR2 (germline): LNHDA, SQIVND (reference sequence). CDR3 in DNA: TGTGCCAGTAGTATTACTAGCGGAAACGAGCAGTACTTC. Its translation: CASSITSGNEQYF.

At least ten counts were recorded for this clonotype. This sequence joins TRBV5-1 and TRBJ1-2; possible D gene TRBD1, 5 bases. Trimming stripped 0 bases from V and 1 base from J, with 7 bases between. This CDR3 spans 14 amino acids. CDR1 and CDR2 from the germline V gene are SGHRS and YFSETQ. The CDR3: CASSLDDSNYGYTF. DNA of the CDR3: TGCGCCAGCAGCTTGGATGACAGTAACTATGGCTACACCTTC.

The chain uses TRBV28 and TRBJ1-1; D might be TRBD1 (6 bases). The germline CDR1 and CDR2 sequences are MDHEN and SYDVKM. Trimming pared 3 bases from V and 0 bases from J, leaving 14 bases between. This CDR3 spans 16 amino acids. CDR3 sequence: CASSFGGGDMNTEAFF. The CDR3 DNA reads TGTGCCAGCAGTTTCGGGGGTGGGGACATGAACACTGAAGCTTTCTTT. Full variable domain (outside the CDR3, taken from reference TRBV28 and TRBJ1-1): DVKVTQSSRYLVKRTGEKVFLECVQDMDHENMFWYRQDPGLGLRLIYFSYDVKMKEKGDIPEGYSVSREKKERFSLILESASTNQTSMYLCASSFGGGDMNTEAFFGQGTRLTVV.

CDR3 coding DNA: TGTGCCAGCAGCATCGGGACAAACTTCCTAGGCGAGCAGTACTTC. Its translation is CASSIGTNFLGEQYF. The rearrangement joins TRBV5-6 to TRBJ2-7; D might be TRBD1 (6 bases). CDR1 SGHDT and CDR2 YYEEEE come from the germline V gene. CDR3 length equals 15 residues. V was trimmed by 4 bases and J by 6 bases, leaving 20 bases between them.

V usage is TRBV15 and J usage is TRBJ2-7; no reliable D call. The V gene lost 3 bases and the J gene lost 3 bases, with 12 bases spanning the gap. The CDR3 is 14 amino acids. Per the germline V gene, CDR1 is LNHNV and CDR2 is YYDKDF (reference sequence). CDR3 in amino acids: CATSSSGDNYEQYF. CDR3 DNA sequence: TGTGCCACCAGCAGCTCCGGTGATAACTACGAGCAGTACTTC.